The rows below give T cell receptor beta chains drawn from one sample of a study of T cell responses to AZD1222 COVID-19 vaccine. Sequenced by immunoSEQ multiplex PCR; TCRdb stores in-frame clones only, minus some. In the table there are roughly 95,000 clones, 80% to 95% of which are singletons. The material sequenced was peripheral blood, taken 28 days after the second AZD1222 dose. Receptors originate from an adult who received the AZD1222 COVID-19 vaccine. Each CDR3 is given with its conserved first and last residue. D genes are given only for firm matches. Only some rows state a clone size, as once, few, many or a class for expanded clones.

CDR3 length	J gene	clone size	V gene	D gene	CDR3 protein	CDR3 DNA
19	TRBJ2-3	.	TRBV6-2/TRBV6-3	TRBD2	CASSPGLAGERSSTDTQYF	TGTGCCAGCAGTCCGGGACTAGCGGGGGAGAGGTCTAGCACAGATACGCAGTATTTT
14	TRBJ1-2	.	TRBV30	.	CAWSRGILSYGYTF	TGTGCCTGGAGCAGGGGCATTCTTAGCTATGGCTACACCTTC
14	TRBJ1-5	.	TRBV18	.	CASSPTPLNQPQHF	TGTGCCAGCTCACCCACCCCCCTCAATCAGCCCCAGCATTTT
15	TRBJ2-7	.	TRBV5-6	.	CASSSSGTLSYEQYF	TGTGCCAGCAGCTCCTCCGGGACACTCTCCTACGAGCAGTACTTC
16	TRBJ1-2	once	TRBV19	.	CASSISAGDVVYGYTF	TGTGCCAGTAGTATTTCTGCAGGGGACGTAGTCTATGGCTACACCTTC
15	TRBJ1-1	.	TRBV5-1	TRBD1	CASSRGGQGSTEAFF	TGCGCCAGCAGTAGGGGAGGACAGGGCAGCACTGAAGCTTTCTTT
16	TRBJ2-1	.	TRBV11-1	TRBD1	CASSLVGTAPRNEQFF	TGTGCCAGCAGCTTAGTGGGGACAGCTCCCCGTAATGAGCAGTTCTTC
15	TRBJ2-1	.	TRBV19	.	CASSTDSYSYNEQFF	TGTGCCAGTAGTACGGACTCGTACTCCTACAATGAGCAGTTCTTC
15	TRBJ2-7	.	TRBV6-2/TRBV6-3	.	CASSLLQGLDNEQYF	TGTGCCAGCAGCTTATTACAGGGTTTAGATAACGAGCAGTACTTC
15	TRBJ1-6	.	TRBV4-1	.	CASSQGRSYNSPLHF	TGCGCCAGCAGCCAAGGGAGGTCCTATAATTCACCCCTCCACTTT
19	TRBJ2-1	.	TRBV24-1	.	CATSDSPGGEGHGFGEQFF	TGTGCCACCAGTGATTCCCCCGGAGGTGAGGGCCACGGGTTCGGTGAGCAGTTCTTC
11	TRBJ1-6	.	TRBV19	TRBD1	CASRAGGALHF	TGTGCCAGTAGGGCAGGGGGTGCCCTCCACTTT
14	TRBJ1-1	.	TRBV11-2	.	CASSLEGGSAEAFF	TGTGCCAGCAGCTTAGAGGGGGGGTCTGCCGAAGCTTTCTTT
14	TRBJ1-1	.	TRBV10-3	.	CAISDGVGNTEAFF	TGTGCCATCAGTGACGGGGTAGGGAACACTGAAGCTTTCTTT
18	TRBJ2-7	.	TRBV27	TRBD2	CASSFKQRAGGYPYEQYF	TGTGCCAGCAGTTTTAAGCAGAGAGCGGGGGGCTACCCCTACGAGCAGTACTTC
15	TRBJ1-1	.	TRBV6-5	TRBD1	CASRRDRGGGTEAFF	TGTGCCAGCAGACGGGACAGGGGAGGGGGCACTGAAGCTTTCTTT